These 19 T cell receptor beta chains were all obtained from the same sample, sequenced in a study of CD4 T cells in relation to SARS-CoV-2 and coronaviruses. Before the COVID-19 pandemic, during about 2010-2019, CD4+ T cells were taken from unexposed donors. Isolation of CD4+ T cells took place after approximately 10 days in culture. The antigens these receptors bind are not known. Libraries were prepared by immunoSEQ multiplex PCR; TCRdb keeps only in-frame clonotypes and omits some of them. Seen here are more than 25,000 clones, about two thirds observed once, and the top ten hold roughly 12%. The sequencing sample was made of CD4+ T cells from PBMCs, cultured in vitro. The source is a human donor in good health.

This clone was seen a handful of times. The V and J genes are TRBV18 and TRBJ1-2; 7 nucleotides match TRBD1. This CDR3 region has 17 residues. From germline, CDR1 is KGHSH and CDR2 LQKENI. Germline trimming cut 3 bases from V and 1 base from J; bases unmatched to any gene: 11. The CDR3 spells CASSPMRQGGLNYGYTF. DNA for the CDR3: TGTGCCAGCTCACCGATGCGACAGGGCGGGCTTAACTATGGCTACACCTTC.

The chain joins TRBV2 to TRBJ2-7, with D possibly matching TRBD1 (6 bases). V lost 6 bases, J lost 9 bases, and 24 bases lay in between. The CDR3 runs 15 residues. Germline V gene data show CDR1 as SNHLY and CDR2 as FYNNEI. The CDR3 sequence: CASRSFPGTPSGQYF. In DNA, the CDR3 is TGTGCCAGCAGATCCTTCCCCGGGACACCGTCTGGGCAGTACTTC.

J is TRBJ2-3 and V is TRBV6-6; 9 bases are a match to TRBD2. Germline CDR1 and CDR2: MNHNY and SVGAGI (reference sequence). V trimming: 10 bases; J trimming: 5 bases; junction bases outside the gene matches: 7. The CDR3 extends over 13 amino acids. The CDR3, as DNA: TGTGCCACCGGCGGGGGGGCTGTAGATACGCAGTATTTT. Protein: CATGGGAVDTQYF.

The genes are TRBV29-1 and TRBJ2-3; 10 nucleotides line up with TRBD2. The V gene's germline CDR1 is SQVTM and CDR2 ANQGSEA. The CDR3 length is 14 residues. V was pared by 4 bases and J by 4 bases, with 5 bases of the junction left unmatched. The CDR3, as DNA: TGCAGCGTTGGGGCTAGCGGGAGCCCAGATACGCAGTATTTT. Its protein product is CSVGASGSPDTQYF.

The rearrangement links TRBV29-1 to TRBJ2-7; D is unresolved. There are 12 residues in the CDR3. The ends were cut back, 4 bases at V and 5 bases at J, with 12 bases in the middle. Germline V gives CDR1 SQVTM, CDR2 ANQGSEA. CDR3 sequence reads: CSVVGGSHEQYF. The CDR3 DNA reads TGCAGCGTTGTGGGTGGATCCCACGAGCAGTACTTC.

The chain links TRBV7-2 to TRBJ1-6; D might be TRBD1 (5 bases). The CDR3 has 16 amino acids. Germline V gene data show CDR1 as SGHTA and CDR2 as FQGNSA. The germline V and J ends were trimmed by 6 bases and 0 bases, with 12 bases remaining between them. The CDR3 DNA reads as TGTGCCAGCAGGATGACAGTTTACTCCTATAATTCACCCCTCCACTTT. It codes for CASRMTVYSYNSPLHF.

The rearrangement links TRBV5-3 to TRBJ2-2; the D is unclear. Being an ORF, TRBV5-3 has a function that is uncertain. The CDR3 is 14 amino acids. V lost 4 bases and J 4 bases, leaving 11 bases between the germline ends. Here the CDR3 DNA reads TGTGCCAGAAGCCCCCCCAATCTCACCGGGGAGCTGTTTTTT. Its protein product is CARSPPNLTGELFF.

The rearrangement uses TRBV5-4 and TRBJ1-2; D not certain. CDR3 length: 16 residues. In germline, CDR1 is SGHNT, CDR2 YYREEE (reference sequence). Trimming removed 1 base from V and 7 bases from J, with 20 bases in between. In DNA form, the CDR3 reads TGTGCCAGCAGCTTGCCCCTGGTATTGGGAGAAGTTGGCTACACCTTC. Residues: CASSLPLVLGEVGYTF.

This chain links TRBV19 with TRBJ2-2, with D uncertain. The CDR3 is 14 amino acids. V was clipped by 6 bases and J by 6 bases, with 14 bases between them. Germline V lookup: CDR1 LNHDA, CDR2 SQIVND (reference sequence). CDR3 in DNA: TGTGCCAGTAGGAACCCAGGCTGGCCCGGGGAGCTGTTTTTT. Its translation: CASRNPGWPGELFF.

The chain employs TRBV5-1 and TRBJ1-1; D is uncertain. This CDR3 contains 13 residues. Trimming cost V 5 bases and J 10 bases, with 18 bases left between them. The V gene's germline CDR1 is SGHRS and CDR2 YFSETQ. CDR3 nucleotide sequence: TGCGCCAGCAGTACCTCCGGGGATCAAGGAGCTTTCTTT. Translation: CASSTSGDQGAFF.

This clone has just a few counts. The chain employs TRBV7-8 and TRBJ1-2; D is ambiguous. This CDR3 region has 13 residues. Trimming stripped 3 bases from V and 8 bases from J, with 13 bases between. Germline V gives CDR1 SGHVS, CDR2 FQNEAQ. In nucleotides, the CDR3 is TGTGCCAGCAGCTTTGTGAACAGCAACGGCTACACCTTC. As protein: CASSFVNSNGYTF.

The V gene is TRBV5-6, the J gene TRBJ2-7; 8 positions agree with TRBD1. Germline trimming cut 3 bases from V and 8 bases from J; bases unmatched to any gene: 4. The length of the CDR3 is 12 residues. Germline-derived CDR1 and CDR2 are SGHDT and YYEEEE. DNA for the CDR3: TGTGCCAGCAGCTCCGGACAGGGACAGCAGTACTTC. Protein sequence: CASSSGQGQQYF. Complete variable domain (other parts from reference TRBV5-6 and TRBJ2-7): DAGVTQSPTHLIKTRGQQVTLRCSPKSGHDTVSWYQQALGQGPQFIFQYYEEEERQRGNFPDRFSGHQFPNYSSELNVNALLLGDSALYLCASSSGQGQQYFGPGTRLTVT.

This clone was seen a few times. As DNA, the CDR3 is TGTGCCAGCAGCTCCTGGGACGTCTCTGGAAACACCATATATTTT. It encodes CASSSWDVSGNTIYF. J is TRBJ1-3 and V is TRBV7-9, with D tentatively TRBD1 (5 bases). Trimming removed 4 bases from V and 0 bases from J, with 10 bases in between. This CDR3 is built from 15 residues. The germline gives CDR1 SEHNR, CDR2 FQNEAQ (reference sequence).

As DNA, the CDR3 is TGCGCCAGCAGCTTGGTTTCGGGACTTGTATCCTACGAGCAGTACTTC. Translated, it gives CASSLVSGLVSYEQYF. The chain recombines TRBV5-1 with TRBJ2-7, with a tentative D call TRBD2 (6 bases). Trimming took off 0 bases at V and 1 base at J, with 14 bases between the two ends. The CDR3 extends over 16 amino acids. From germline, CDR1 is SGHRS and CDR2 YFSETQ.

This chain joins TRBV18 and TRBJ2-7; D is unclear. CDR1 and CDR2 (germline): KGHSH, LQKENI. This CDR3 is built from 14 residues. V dropped 3 bases and J dropped 5 bases, with 14 bases sitting between them. The CDR3 is CASSPPDPRNEQYF. CDR3 coding DNA: TGTGCCAGCTCACCCCCCGACCCTCGGAACGAGCAGTACTTC.

The chain joins TRBV4-3 to TRBJ1-1; D is uncertain. Germline assignment: CDR1 LGHNA and CDR2 YSLEER. This CDR3 has 15 residues. Trimming removed 1 base from V and 3 bases from J, with 12 bases in between. CDR3 bases: TGCGCCAGCAGCCAAGTAGGGTTGTCCGACACTGAAGCTTTCTTT. It yields the protein CASSQVGLSDTEAFF.

The V call is TRBV11-2, the J call TRBJ2-7, with TRBD1 as a possible D gene (6 bases). Trimming removed 3 bases from V and 2 bases from J, with 11 bases in between. Germline CDR1 and CDR2: SGHAT and FQNNGV. The CDR3 consists of 14 residues. As DNA, the CDR3 is TGTGCCAGCAGCTTTGGACAGACCGCCTACGAGCAGTACTTC. Amino acid sequence: CASSFGQTAYEQYF.

The genes are TRBV5-6 and TRBJ1-1; D is unresolved. Germline CDR1 SGHDT, CDR2 YYEEEE. Between the trimmed V and J ends, which lost 4 bases and 6 bases, there was a span of 16 bases. The CDR3 length is 14 residues. CDR3 DNA sequence: TGTGCCAGCAGCCATGGGTCCATTTACTCTGAAGCTTTCTTT. The encoded protein is CASSHGSIYSEAFF.

The rearrangement links TRBV5-1 to TRBJ2-3; D might be TRBD1 (6 bases). The CDR3 runs 14 residues. Germline V gene data show CDR1 as SGHRS and CDR2 as YFSETQ. The V and J ends lost 4 bases and 2 bases respectively, with 11 bases between them. The CDR3 is CASSPGQNTDTQYF. The DNA of the CDR3 is TGCGCCAGCAGCCCTGGACAGAACACAGATACGCAGTATTTT.